The subject of this entry is one TCR beta chain. Its recognized antigen is unknown. The data are from a study of CXCR3-negative and CXCR3-positive naive CD8 T cells (dated by TCRdb to the late 2010s). Regarding the complete study: In total, roughly 150 million TRB reads were obtained, or roughly 1.5 +/- 0.3 million reads per library. Diversity and physicochemical repertoire analyses covered over 10 donors pooled from two independent experiments. TRBV-TRBJ cluster analysis included naive subsets from 5 donors and memory cells from 3 donors. Overall results and qualifications from the work: Naive CXCR3-negative and CXCR3-positive cells from the same donor showed similar TRBV-TRBJ usage, whereas memory cells showed distinct patterns. Surface CD5, linked to self-reactivity in mice, was comparable between naive subsets; TCR interaction strength was therefore also inferred from TRB CDR3 physicochemical properties. Freshly isolated PBMCs were used for most assays because CXCR3 expression partially decreased after cryopreservation. Repertoire diversity was comparably high in both naive subsets but much lower in memory CD8+ T cells. Compared with CXCR3-negative naive cells, CXCR3-positive naive cells had TRB CDR3s with higher hydrophobicity (lower Kidera factor 4), lower energy, and higher strength and volume indices.

From the cysteine up to the phenylalanine, the CDR3 has a length of 12 residues. The coding DNA is unavailable. In the germline V gene (reference sequence), CDR1 corresponds to DFQATT and CDR2 to SNEGSKA. TCRdb names NextSeq 550 as the instrument used. The Human TCR Profiling Kit (MiLaboratory) was used to make UMI-labeled 5' RACE TRB cDNA libraries. cDNA synthesis used the entire amount of extracted RNA, and PCR amplification then used the entire amount of cDNA produced. Libraries were prepared in parallel with an identical number of PCR cycles. The published analysis was carried out like this. About 53,000 +/- 10,000 unique UMI-labeled TRB cDNA molecules per library were extracted with MIGEC and MiXCR, with at least two reads per UMI required. On average, each library contained approximately 40,000 +/- 10,000 functional in-frame TRB CDR3 nucleotide clonotypes without stop codons. Diversity metrics, including normalized Shannon-Wiener and Chao1, were computed in VDJtools after downsampling to 5000 UMI-labeled TRB molecules per sample. VDJtools was used to calculate clonotype-size-weighted physicochemical properties of the central five CDR3 residues, namely interaction energy, strength, volume and Kidera factor 4. Once TCRdb had reprocessed the reads, it stored one entry per CDR3 protein sequence and supplied no DNA. The V and J calls follow TCRdb's processing rather than the paper's. The table held for this sample gives about 130,000 distinct CDR3 sequences. The top ten hold 0.5% to 0.75% of the sample.

Each CD8+ T cell subset was flow-sorted in triplicate, with approximately 300,000 cells per subset placed directly into RLT lysis buffer. Naive CD8+ T cells were defined stringently as CD45RO-CCR7+CD27+CD95- to exclude memory contaminants. Peripheral blood mononuclear cells were isolated from buffy coats using standard density gradient centrifugation. Naive CXCR3-negative and CXCR3-positive CD8+ T cells were flow-sorted on a FACSAria III. Total RNA was extracted from sorted cells with an RNeasy Mini Kit. Rearrangement joined TRBV20-1 to TRBJ2-1; no DNA is available, so the TRBD2 call from TCRdb remains unchecked. This TCR came from a human donor in good health. Some clones in this sample may be carry-over from other donors' samples. The sample was naive CXCR3+ CD8+ T cells from blood. This specimen's cell subset or site label, interpreted: CD45RO-CCR7+CD27+CD95- naive CD8+ T cells expressing CXCR3 (TNR3+). The CDR3 reads CSASTRVGEQFF.